This T cell receptor beta chain was found in a study of T cells in women clearing cervical HPV infection (dated by TCRdb to 2016 to 2019). For the study in its entirety: The cases were 20 to 25 women with histologically confirmed HPV16-related CIN3 or worse, and 2 of these cases were invasive cancers. Median age was about 30 years in cases versus about 38 in controls, and baseline characteristics did not differ significantly. The parent cohort enrolled under 11,000 women aged 18 or older in Guanacaste, Costa Rica, in about 1992 to 1994 and followed the women for less than nine years. Among cases, blood sampling occurred a median of 149 days after lesion detection, with an interquartile range of roughly 85 to 200 days. The exploratory proof-of-principle case-control study was nested within the Guanacaste HPV Natural History Study in Costa Rica and compared TCR repertoires across cervical HPV16 outcomes. Five blinded duplicates per group were added as quality controls, so that 60 or so samples were obtained: some 50 participants and some 10 replicates. Controls were more than 20 women whose single incident HPV16 infection cleared within 12 months without precancer or cancer developing. Cases and controls were matched on age within five years and on year of sample collection. Because only a few women had HLA typing data, the possibility that HLA type acted as a confounder could not be ruled out. Blood from cases was collected at the visit where the lesion was first found, while blood from controls was collected once the infection could no longer be detected. Broad study findings and their caveats: By combining richness with V gene abundances, random forest classifiers separated cases from controls with an estimated AUC of 0.83. TRBV6-7 relative abundance was lower in cases than in controls (approximately 0.11% versus 0.16%; Bonferroni P = 0.0008). Significantly higher TCR repertoire richness was observed in CIN3+ cases than in controls across sequencing depths, whereas no difference in evenness was found. The cross-sectional design could not show whether the associations came before the infection or were a result of it, and neither effector/memory subsets nor HPV-specific T cells were isolated. T-cell numbers per sample were unknown, so richness differences could reflect varying T-cell content rather than repertoire biology.

The CDR3 holds 15 amino acids from the cysteine to the phenylalanine. The 36 bases shown cover part of the CDR3, and their frame starts at base 1. Here V drops 5 bases and J drops 2 bases, and the junction holds 3 bases not matched to any gene. The germline V gene yields SGHTA for CDR1 and FQGNSA for CDR2. As for this clone: There is no known antigen for this receptor. The CDR3 is cut off 3 residues early in the read; its end comes from the germline J gene.

TCR beta CDR3 regions were amplified by multiplex PCR from an average of about 1,100 ng genomic DNA per sample using the immunoSEQ assay. Primer bias was corrected in the assay by using a complete synthetic TCR repertoire to establish an amplification baseline. The amplicons were sequenced on the Illumina platform. Per the authors' processing: Sequence errors were corrected by clustering with frequency ratios and a modified nearest-neighbor algorithm, and the sequences were then analyzed in the immunoSEQ Analyzer using IMGT gene definitions. At each rarefaction depth, TCR richness and evenness were averaged across 20 rarefaction repeats, and samples with fewer sequences than that depth were excluded. V, D and J gene relative abundances were compared between groups with Wilcoxon rank sum tests, applying FDR correction. For the blinded duplicates, the intraclass correlation was 95.6% for TCR richness and averaged roughly 75% across roughly 69 gene segments. In TCRdb, the immuneACCESS table is reduced to in-frame sequences with V and J assigned. These tables do not hold every clone; where another copy was compared, an unresolved V gene accounts for under half, and the others remain unexplained. The V and J calls and clone size are taken from that table; D and trimming were inferred from the DNA. This sample's listing comprises over 20,000 clones. 3.5% to 4.5% of the sample rests with the top ten.

Every participant had a single incident cervical HPV16 infection, and women with prevalent HPV16 infections were excluded. Cervical HPV DNA was detected by MY09/MY11 PCR and genotyped by dot-blot hybridization. Approximately 16 mL of heparinized blood were centrifuged, and the buffy coat was aliquoted, frozen at -30°C, then stored at -80°C. QIAGEN kits were used to extract genomic DNA from the buffy coat specimens. The rearranged segments are TRBV7-2 and TRBJ2-6; 7 bases in the middle match TRBD1. The specimen was blood buffy coat. The sequence derives from a woman aged 18 to 75 with a cervical HPV16 infection that either progressed to CIN3+ or cleared (not recorded which). The CDR3 bases that were read are TGTGCCAGCAGCCTTGACAGGGCTGGGGCCAACGTC. This encodes CASSLDRAGANV. The CDR3, in full, reads CASSLDRAGANVLTF. The variable domain in full, with residues beyond the CDR3 obtained from the reference TRBV7-2 and TRBJ2-6 genes, is GAGVSQSPSNKVTEKGKDVELRCDPISGHTALYWYRQSLGQGLEFLIYFQGNSAPDKSGLPSDRFSAERTGGSVSTLTIQRTQQEDSAVYLCASSLDRAGANVLTFGAGSRLTVL.